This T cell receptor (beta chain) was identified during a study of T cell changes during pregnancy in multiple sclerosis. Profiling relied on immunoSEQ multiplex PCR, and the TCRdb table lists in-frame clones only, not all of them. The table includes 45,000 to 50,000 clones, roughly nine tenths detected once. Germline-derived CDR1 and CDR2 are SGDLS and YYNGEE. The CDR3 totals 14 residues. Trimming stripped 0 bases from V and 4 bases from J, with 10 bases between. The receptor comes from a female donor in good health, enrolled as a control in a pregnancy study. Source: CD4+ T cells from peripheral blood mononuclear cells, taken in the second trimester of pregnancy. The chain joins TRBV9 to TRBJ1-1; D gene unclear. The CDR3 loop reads CASSVVGTSTEAFF. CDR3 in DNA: TGTGCCAGCAGCGTAGTTGGCACCTCCACTGAAGCTTTCTTT. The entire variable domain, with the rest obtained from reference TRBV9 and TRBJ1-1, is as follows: DSGVTQTPKHLITATGQRVTLRCSPRSGDLSVYWYQQSLDQGLQFLIQYYNGEERAKGNILERFSAQQFPDLHSELNLSSLELGDSALYFCASSVVGTSTEAFFGQGTRLTVV.